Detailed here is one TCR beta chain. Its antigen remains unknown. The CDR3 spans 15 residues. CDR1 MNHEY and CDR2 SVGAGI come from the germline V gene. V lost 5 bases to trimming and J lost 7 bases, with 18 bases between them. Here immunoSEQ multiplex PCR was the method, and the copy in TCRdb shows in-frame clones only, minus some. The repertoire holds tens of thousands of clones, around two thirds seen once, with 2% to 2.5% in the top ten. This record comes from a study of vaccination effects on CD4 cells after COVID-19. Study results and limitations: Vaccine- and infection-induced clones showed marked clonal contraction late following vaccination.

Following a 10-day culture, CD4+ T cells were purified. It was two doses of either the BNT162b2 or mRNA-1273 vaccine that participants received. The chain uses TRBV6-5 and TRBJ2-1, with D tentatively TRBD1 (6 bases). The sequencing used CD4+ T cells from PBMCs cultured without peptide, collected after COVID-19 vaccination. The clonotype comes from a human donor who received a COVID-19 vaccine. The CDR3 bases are TGTGCCAGCAGTCGCGGTCGGGACAAATCAAATGAGCAGTTCTTC. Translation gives CASSRGRDKSNEQFF.